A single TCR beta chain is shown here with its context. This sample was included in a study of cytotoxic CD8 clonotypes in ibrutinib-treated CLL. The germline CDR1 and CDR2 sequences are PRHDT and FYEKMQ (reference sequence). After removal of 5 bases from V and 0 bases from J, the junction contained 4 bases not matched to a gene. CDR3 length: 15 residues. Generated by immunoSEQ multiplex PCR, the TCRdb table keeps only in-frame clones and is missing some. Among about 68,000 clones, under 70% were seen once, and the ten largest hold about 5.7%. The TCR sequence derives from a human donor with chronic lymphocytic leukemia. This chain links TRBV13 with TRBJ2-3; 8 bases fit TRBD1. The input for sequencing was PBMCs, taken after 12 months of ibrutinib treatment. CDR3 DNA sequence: TGTGCCAGCAGCGCCCGACAGGGGAGCACAGATACGCAGTATTTT. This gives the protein CASSARQGSTDTQYF.